These T cell receptor beta chains were read from a single sample in a study of monozygotic twins with inflammatory bowel disease. Each CDR3 protein gets one entry in TCRdb, which reprocessed the 5' RACE reads and gives no DNA. This repertoire includes about 210,000 distinct CDR3 sequences. The sequenced sample consisted of blood. Receptors originate from a human donor with ulcerative colitis or Crohn's disease, or a healthy co-twin of an affected twin (not recorded which). CDR3s include the opening cysteine and the closing phenylalanine or tryptophan. Each record gives: clone size, V gene, J gene, CDR3 protein. The listing skips clone size in some rows; elsewhere it reads once, few, many or a size class.

size: -; V: TRBV6-2/TRBV6-3; J: TRBJ1-6; CDR3: CASSVTGTAGNSPLHF
size: -; V: TRBV4-2; J: TRBJ1-1; CDR3: CASSQARTEAFF
size: -; V: TRBV7-2; J: TRBJ2-7; CDR3: CASSHPPDRVLYEQYF
size: -; V: TRBV29-1; J: TRBJ2-7; CDR3: CSAYSGTDKNEQYF
size: medium-sized; V: TRBV10-3; J: TRBJ2-1; CDR3: CAVTSEPIYNEQFF
size: -; V: TRBV20-1; J: TRBJ2-3; CDR3: CSARTRTSGSVTDTQYF
size: -; V: TRBV7-2; J: TRBJ2-1; CDR3: CASGLAGVSYNEQFF
size: -; V: TRBV18; J: TRBJ2-7; CDR3: CASSFGVVDSYEQYF
size: -; V: TRBV7-9; J: TRBJ1-5; CDR3: CASSLDAGPQPQHF
size: -; V: TRBV6-1; J: TRBJ2-5; CDR3: CASSPPTGETQYF
size: -; V: TRBV5-1; J: TRBJ2-1; CDR3: CASSPGQGLDYNEQFF
size: -; V: TRBV20-1; J: TRBJ2-5; CDR3: CSARSPGLAGGWETQYF
size: -; V: TRBV20-1; J: TRBJ2-1; CDR3: CSARGTSAYNEQFF
size: -; V: TRBV19; J: TRBJ2-3; CDR3: CASALDGADTQYF
size: -; V: TRBV6-5; J: TRBJ2-7; CDR3: CASSYDGHYEQYF
size: -; V: TRBV6-1; J: TRBJ2-7; CDR3: CASMGRNEQYF
size: -; V: TRBV5-1; J: TRBJ1-6; CDR3: CASSLGGIGSPLHF
size: -; V: TRBV30; J: TRBJ1-4; CDR3: CAWSVRGSNEKLFF
size: -; V: TRBV30; J: TRBJ2-7; CDR3: CAWSNPGQESSYEQYF
size: -; V: TRBV10-3; J: TRBJ2-7; CDR3: CAISETPGQGTYEQYF
size: -; V: TRBV7-8; J: TRBJ1-1; CDR3: CASSLTGKGTEAFF
size: -; V: TRBV9; J: TRBJ2-7; CDR3: CASSEAPADSYEQYF
size: -; V: TRBV20-1; J: TRBJ2-1; CDR3: CSARDYPSSNNEQFF
size: -; V: TRBV13; J: TRBJ2-7; CDR3: CASSSSGTGGYEQYF
size: -; V: TRBV9; J: TRBJ1-1; CDR3: CASSVAETEAFF
size: -; V: TRBV10-3; J: TRBJ2-5; CDR3: CAISDTGGVETQYF
size: -; V: TRBV19; J: TRBJ2-3; CDR3: CASSTYRGGDADTQYF
size: -; V: TRBV5-1; J: TRBJ2-1; CDR3: CASSLVPGEGEQFF